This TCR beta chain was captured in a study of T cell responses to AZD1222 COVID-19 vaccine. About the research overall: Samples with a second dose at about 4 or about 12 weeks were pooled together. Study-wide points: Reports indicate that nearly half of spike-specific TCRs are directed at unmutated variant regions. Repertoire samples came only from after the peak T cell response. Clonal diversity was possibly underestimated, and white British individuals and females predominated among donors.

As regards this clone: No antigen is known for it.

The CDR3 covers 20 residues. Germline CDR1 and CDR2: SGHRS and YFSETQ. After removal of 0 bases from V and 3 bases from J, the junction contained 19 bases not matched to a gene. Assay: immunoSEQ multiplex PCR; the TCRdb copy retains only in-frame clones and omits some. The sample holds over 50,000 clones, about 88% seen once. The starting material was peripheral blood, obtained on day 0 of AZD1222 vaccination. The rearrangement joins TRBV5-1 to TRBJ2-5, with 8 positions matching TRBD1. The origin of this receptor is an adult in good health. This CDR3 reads CASSLVGQGLMLIGKETQYF. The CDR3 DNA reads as TGCGCCAGCAGCTTGGTCGGACAGGGCCTTATGCTTATAGGAAAAGAGACCCAGTACTTC.